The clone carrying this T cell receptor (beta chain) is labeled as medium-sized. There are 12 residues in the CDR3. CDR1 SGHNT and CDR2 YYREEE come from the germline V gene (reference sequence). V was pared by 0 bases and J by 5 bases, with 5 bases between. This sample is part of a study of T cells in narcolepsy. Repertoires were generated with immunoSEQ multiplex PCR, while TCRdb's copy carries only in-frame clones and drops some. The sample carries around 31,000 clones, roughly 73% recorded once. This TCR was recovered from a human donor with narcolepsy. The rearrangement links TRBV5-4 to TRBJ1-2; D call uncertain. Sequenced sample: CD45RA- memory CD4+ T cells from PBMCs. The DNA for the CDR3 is TGTGCCAGCAGCTTGGTGGGGTATGGCTACACCTTC. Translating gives CASSLVGYGYTF.